The T cell receptor beta chain described here comes from a study of OX40 agonist ivuxolimab in advanced cancers. The CDR3 is made up of 13 amino acids. V lost 7 bases and J 7 bases, leaving 16 bases between the germline ends. CDR1 LNHDA and CDR2 SQIVND come from the germline V gene (reference sequence). Libraries were prepared by immunoSEQ multiplex PCR; TCRdb keeps only in-frame clonotypes and omits some of them. The table has approximately 84,000 clones, approximately 90% seen once. The sample here was CD4+ or CD8+ T cells sorted from blood, taken in a trial of the OX40 agonist ivuxolimab. The chain joins TRBV19 to TRBJ1-1, with TRBD1 as a possible D gene (6 bases). The receptor comes from an adult with an advanced solid tumor such as melanoma, head and neck, liver or kidney cancer. CDR3 nucleotide sequence: TGTGCCAGTAAAGATACAGGGAGCTTTGAAGCTTTCTTT. This encodes CASKDTGSFEAFF.